Below are 10 T cell receptor beta chains sequenced from a single sample in a study of CD8+CD57+ T cells in acquired aplastic anemia. Investigators profiled TCR beta VDJ and CDR3 from genomic DNA template. Using its own MiXCR run on the reads, TCRdb lists one record per CDR3 protein. The sample carries 250,000 to 350,000 distinct CDR3 sequences, about 56% recorded once. The sample taken for sequencing was sorted CD4+, CD8+, or CD8+CD57+ T cells (not recorded which) from PBMCs. These receptors originate from a human donor with severe aplastic anemia or a healthy control (not recorded which).

This clonotype has ten or more counts. The CDR3 sequence: CASSDSVLDTQYF. In DNA, the CDR3 is TGTGCCAGCAGTGACTCGGTGCTAGATACGCAGTATTTT. The chain carries TRBV6-4 and TRBJ2-3; D is ambiguous. CDR3 size: 13 residues. V was trimmed by 0 bases and J by 5 bases, leaving 6 bases between them. Per the germline V gene, CDR1 is MRHNA and CDR2 is SNTAGT.

The V and J genes are TRBV20-1 and TRBJ2-3; a possible D gene is TRBD1 (6 bases). Germline lookup yields CDR1 DFQATT and CDR2 SNEGSKA (reference sequence). With 5 bases removed from V and 7 bases from J, the gap between germline ends came to 10 bases. This CDR3 comprises 11 residues. Written as DNA, the CDR3 is TGCAGTGCTCTTCAGGGGAATACGCAGTATTTT. Translation gives CSALQGNTQYF.

This clonotype has at least ten counts. J is TRBJ2-7 and V is TRBV29-1, with 8 bases identical to TRBD1. The germline CDR1 and CDR2 sequences are SQVTM and ANQGSEA. The length of the CDR3 is 12 residues. V dropped 4 bases and J dropped 3; count of bases not matched to a gene: 2. This CDR3 is CSVVGQGYEQYF. The CDR3 DNA follows: TGCAGCGTTGTAGGACAGGGCTACGAGCAGTACTTC.

The V gene is TRBV29-1, the J gene TRBJ2-7, with D perhaps TRBD2 (5 bases). CDR1 is SQVTM, CDR2 ANQGSEA, per germline. The CDR3 extends over 15 amino acids. Trimming pared 1 base from V and 3 bases from J, leaving 16 bases between. CDR3 loop: CSVEVLTGRDYEQYF. The CDR3 DNA reads as TGCAGCGTTGAAGTTTTGACCGGTCGGGACTACGAGCAGTACTTC.

This clonotype occurred a few times. V is TRBV7-9 and J is TRBJ1-3; D may be TRBD1 (6 bases). Germline lookup yields CDR1 SEHNR and CDR2 FQNEAQ (reference sequence). The CDR3 is 17 residues long. Trimming left V 6 bases short and J 6 bases short, with 24 bases between. In DNA, the CDR3 is TGTGCCAGCAGTCCTGGACAGATCGGGCTACTAGAAAACACCATATATTTT. Translated: CASSPGQIGLLENTIYF.

This clonotype was observed at least ten times. This sequence joins TRBV3-1 and TRBJ1-5; perhaps TRBD1 as D (6 bases). Germline V gene data show CDR1 as LGHDT and CDR2 as YNNKEL (reference sequence). Trimming shortened V by 5 bases and J by 1 base, and 9 bases separated the two germline ends. CDR3 length equals 14 residues. In DNA form, the CDR3 reads TGTGCCAGCAGCAAAGGACAGAGCAATCAGCCCCAGCATTTT. The encoded protein is CASSKGQSNQPQHF.

This clonotype was counted many times. The chain couples TRBV9 to TRBJ2-3; no clear D. Trimming took 3 bases from V and 5 from J, leaving 16 bases between them. The CDR3 consists of 15 residues. Germline loops: CDR1 SGDLS, CDR2 YYNGEE. The CDR3 nucleotides read TGTGCCAGCAGCGCGTCCCCTCACCCGGGAGATACGCAGTATTTT. It encodes CASSASPHPGDTQYF.

The sample holds many counts of this clonotype. V and J are TRBV19 and TRBJ2-5; 7 nucleotides agree with TRBD1. This CDR3 has 14 residues. Germline V gives CDR1 LNHDA, CDR2 SQIVND (reference sequence). Trimming cost V 5 bases and J 5 bases; bases outside gene matches: 8. The CDR3 nucleotides are TGTGCCAGTAGTCCCCGACAGGGAACGGAGACCCAGTACTTC. Its protein product is CASSPRQGTETQYF.

This chain connects TRBV7-8 to TRBJ1-5, with D perhaps matching TRBD1 (6 bases). CDR3 length: 15 residues. Germline CDR1 is SGHVS and CDR2 is FQNEAQ. The V end lost 1 base, the J end lost 9 bases, and 16 bases lay between the germline ends. The DNA of the CDR3 is TGTGCCAGCAGCTTAGACAGGGCCCCGTTTCGGCCCCAGCATTTT. Its translation: CASSLDRAPFRPQHF.

The chain uses TRBV9 and TRBJ2-1; no clear D. V was clipped by 2 bases and J by 5 bases, with 8 bases between them. The CDR3 is 13 residues long. CDR1 and CDR2 from the germline V gene are SGDLS and YYNGEE. The CDR3 coding sequence is TGTGCCAGCAGCGTGGGTACCCACAATGAGCAGTTCTTC. Protein product: CASSVGTHNEQFF.